This is a list of T cell receptor beta chains from one sample in a study of response to subunit inactivated influenza vaccine. TCRdb fed the RT-PCR reads into MiXCR, producing one record per CDR3 protein. The sample has over 800,000 distinct CDR3 sequences; less than 25% are singletons. The sequences come from PBMCs from blood, collected roughly 5 days after vaccination. The receptor set was obtained from a man over 45 who received an inactivated influenza vaccine. The CDR3 runs from the conserved cysteine through the conserved F or W. D genes are given only for firm matches. Only some rows state a clone size, as once, few, many or a class for expanded clones.

CDR3aa: CATSKGESTDTQYF; CDR3nt: TGTGCCACCAGCAAGGGGGAAAGCACAGATACGCAGTATTTT; len: 14; abundance: .; j_gene: TRBJ2-3; d_gene: .; v_gene: TRBV15
CDR3aa: CASSFIRGNTGELFF; CDR3nt: TGCGCCAGCAGCTTTATCCGGGGGAACACCGGGGAGCTGTTTTTT; len: 15; abundance: few; j_gene: TRBJ2-2; d_gene: .; v_gene: TRBV5-1
CDR3aa: CSAGSGETTQYF; CDR3nt: TGCAGTGCCGGTAGCGGGGAAACGACCCAGTACTTC; len: 12; abundance: few; j_gene: TRBJ2-5; d_gene: TRBD2; v_gene: TRBV20-1
CDR3aa: CASSFREVLSEKLFF; CDR3nt: TGTGCCAGCAGTTTTAGAGAGGTCTTAAGTGAAAAACTGTTTTTT; len: 15; abundance: few; j_gene: TRBJ1-4; d_gene: .; v_gene: TRBV12-3/TRBV12-4
CDR3aa: CASSYSAEDLTSYEQYF; CDR3nt: TGTGCCAGCAGTTACTCGGCGGAGGACCTCACCTCCTACGAGCAGTACTTC; len: 17; abundance: few; j_gene: TRBJ2-7; d_gene: .; v_gene: TRBV6-5
CDR3aa: CASSFLLGRGTNEQFF; CDR3nt: TGTGCCAGCAGCTTCCTACTGGGACGCGGAACCAATGAGCAGTTCTTC; len: 16; abundance: few; j_gene: TRBJ2-1; d_gene: .; v_gene: TRBV7-6
CDR3aa: CASSWRGERGEQFF; CDR3nt: TGCGCCAGCAGCTGGAGGGGGGAACGAGGTGAGCAGTTCTTC; len: 14; abundance: .; j_gene: TRBJ2-1; d_gene: .; v_gene: TRBV5-1
CDR3aa: CASSSNPGAQETQYF; CDR3nt: TGCGCCAGCAGCTCCAACCCAGGGGCGCAAGAGACCCAGTACTTC; len: 15; abundance: .; j_gene: TRBJ2-5; d_gene: .; v_gene: TRBV5-1
CDR3aa: CASRSAGGDNEQFF; CDR3nt: TGTGCCAGCAGATCTGCGGGGGGGGACAATGAGCAGTTCTTC; len: 14; abundance: few; j_gene: TRBJ2-1; d_gene: TRBD2; v_gene: TRBV12-3/TRBV12-4
CDR3aa: CASRAYSEETQYF; CDR3nt: TGTGCCAGCAGGGCCTATAGCGAGGAGACCCAGTACTTC; len: 13; abundance: .; j_gene: TRBJ2-5; d_gene: .; v_gene: TRBV11-2
CDR3aa: CSASVRGGNQPQHF; CDR3nt: TGCAGTGCTAGTGTGAGGGGCGGCAATCAGCCCCAGCATTTT; len: 14; abundance: few; j_gene: TRBJ1-5; d_gene: .; v_gene: TRBV20-1
CDR3aa: CASSGGGAYNEQFF; CDR3nt: TGTGCCAGCAGTGGAGGGGGCGCCTACAATGAGCAGTTCTTC; len: 14; abundance: .; j_gene: TRBJ2-1; d_gene: .; v_gene: TRBV12-3/TRBV12-4
CDR3aa: CASSATSGGPDTQYF; CDR3nt: TGTGCCAGCAGTGCGACTAGCGGGGGGCCAGATACGCAGTATTTT; len: 15; abundance: few; j_gene: TRBJ2-3; d_gene: TRBD2; v_gene: TRBV6-1
CDR3aa: CASRGLSGSYASHTDTQYF; CDR3nt: TGTGCCAGCAGGGGTCTTAGCGGGAGCTATGCCAGCCACACAGATACGCAGTATTTT; len: 19; abundance: few; j_gene: TRBJ2-3; d_gene: TRBD2; v_gene: TRBV12-3/TRBV12-4
CDR3aa: CATSSSQGTNEKLFF; CDR3nt: TGTGCCACCAGCAGCTCTCAAGGCACTAATGAAAAACTGTTTTTT; len: 15; abundance: .; j_gene: TRBJ1-4; d_gene: .; v_gene: TRBV15
CDR3aa: CASAGQLNQPQHF; CDR3nt: TGTGCCAGCGCGGGACAGCTCAATCAGCCCCAGCATTTT; len: 13; abundance: many; j_gene: TRBJ1-5; d_gene: TRBD1; v_gene: TRBV12-3/TRBV12-4
CDR3aa: CASSAGTIGPTQYF; CDR3nt: TGTGCCAGCAGTGCCGGGACTATAGGTCCTACGCAGTATTTT; len: 14; abundance: few; j_gene: TRBJ2-3; d_gene: TRBD2; v_gene: TRBV12-3/TRBV12-4
CDR3aa: CASSELPQYSNEQYF; CDR3nt: TGTGCCAGCAGTGAACTGCCCCAGTACTCCAACGAGCAGTACTTC; len: 15; abundance: .; j_gene: TRBJ2-7; d_gene: .; v_gene: TRBV6-1
CDR3aa: CATSEPTRSQFF; CDR3nt: TGTGCCACCAGTGAACCCACCCGATCGCAGTTCTTC; len: 12; abundance: few; j_gene: TRBJ2-1; d_gene: .; v_gene: TRBV24-1
CDR3aa: CASSSSELYGYTF; CDR3nt: TGTGCCAGCAGCTCCTCCGAACTCTATGGCTACACCTTC; len: 13; abundance: few; j_gene: TRBJ1-2; d_gene: .; v_gene: TRBV7-9
CDR3aa: CASSTPTNEKLFF; CDR3nt: TGTGCCAGCAGCACCCCAACTAATGAAAAACTGTTTTTT; len: 13; abundance: many; j_gene: TRBJ1-4; d_gene: .; v_gene: TRBV5-5
CDR3aa: CSALGSRSSYNEQFF; CDR3nt: TGCAGTGCCCTCGGGAGTCGAAGCTCCTACAATGAGCAGTTCTTC; len: 15; abundance: few; j_gene: TRBJ2-1; d_gene: .; v_gene: TRBV20-1
CDR3aa: CASSFFPSTSGNEQFF; CDR3nt: TGCGCCAGCAGCTTTTTCCCGTCGACTAGCGGCAATGAGCAGTTCTTC; len: 16; abundance: .; j_gene: TRBJ2-1; d_gene: TRBD2; v_gene: TRBV5-1
CDR3aa: CSVGPRSSNEQFF; CDR3nt: TGCAGCGTGGGGCCCCGTTCTAGCAATGAGCAGTTCTTC; len: 13; abundance: .; j_gene: TRBJ2-1; d_gene: .; v_gene: TRBV29-1
CDR3aa: CASSLRAEKLFF; CDR3nt: TGTGCCAGCAGCCTCCGGGCTGAAAAACTGTTTTTT; len: 12; abundance: many; j_gene: TRBJ1-4; d_gene: .; v_gene: TRBV28
CDR3aa: CASSSQGGETQYF; CDR3nt: TGCGCCAGCAGCTCGCAGGGAGGAGAGACCCAGTACTTC; len: 13; abundance: many; j_gene: TRBJ2-5; d_gene: .; v_gene: TRBV5-1
CDR3aa: CASRGTSGIYNEQFF; CDR3nt: TGTGCCAGCAGGGGGACTAGCGGGATTTACAATGAGCAGTTCTTC; len: 15; abundance: few; j_gene: TRBJ2-1; d_gene: TRBD2; v_gene: TRBV6-1
CDR3aa: CASSLTSGIRNEQFF; CDR3nt: TGTGCCAGCAGCCTGACTAGCGGGATTAGGAATGAGCAGTTCTTC; len: 15; abundance: .; j_gene: TRBJ2-1; d_gene: TRBD2; v_gene: TRBV11-2
CDR3aa: CASSYLGLAGINEQFF; CDR3nt: TGTGCCAGCAGTTACTTGGGACTAGCGGGTATCAATGAGCAGTTCTTC; len: 16; abundance: few; j_gene: TRBJ2-1; d_gene: TRBD2; v_gene: TRBV6-5
CDR3aa: CASSPSIGLAGVGYEQYF; CDR3nt: TGCGCCAGCAGCCCATCCATTGGGCTAGCGGGAGTTGGCTACGAGCAGTACTTC; len: 18; abundance: few; j_gene: TRBJ2-7; d_gene: TRBD2; v_gene: TRBV4-3
CDR3aa: CASSYFRFGRNEQFF; CDR3nt: TGTGCCAGCAGCTACTTCAGGTTCGGGAGAAATGAGCAGTTCTTC; len: 15; abundance: few; j_gene: TRBJ2-1; d_gene: .; v_gene: TRBV7-9
CDR3aa: CASSRLQGSDTQYF; CDR3nt: TGTGCCAGCAGTCGGCTCCAGGGTTCGGATACGCAGTATTTT; len: 14; abundance: .; j_gene: TRBJ2-3; d_gene: .; v_gene: TRBV7-6
CDR3aa: CASSRKGDRGTGELFF; CDR3nt: TGTGCCAGCAGCCGTAAGGGGGACAGGGGTACCGGGGAGCTGTTTTTT; len: 16; abundance: .; j_gene: TRBJ2-2; d_gene: TRBD1; v_gene: TRBV7-8
CDR3aa: CASSLLVKETQYF; CDR3nt: TGTGCCAGCAGTTTGTTAGTAAAAGAGACCCAGTACTTC; len: 13; abundance: .; j_gene: TRBJ2-5; d_gene: .; v_gene: TRBV12-3/TRBV12-4
CDR3aa: CASSPDPGRSYEQYF; CDR3nt: TGTGCCAGCAGCCCGGACCCAGGAAGGTCCTACGAGCAGTACTTC; len: 15; abundance: few; j_gene: TRBJ2-7; d_gene: .; v_gene: TRBV27
CDR3aa: CASSLITHLPNEQYF; CDR3nt: TGCGCCAGCAGCTTGATTACTCACCTGCCGAACGAGCAGTACTTC; len: 15; abundance: many; j_gene: TRBJ2-7; d_gene: .; v_gene: TRBV5-1
CDR3aa: CASRLDRGGYTF; CDR3nt: TGTGCCAGCAGACTCGACAGGGGTGGCTACACCTTC; len: 12; abundance: .; j_gene: TRBJ1-2; d_gene: TRBD1; v_gene: TRBV2
CDR3aa: CASSLVPVDIAEAGVDNEQFF; CDR3nt: TGCGCCAGCAGCCTGGTACCGGTGGATATCGCGGAAGCGGGGGTAGACAATGAGCAGTTCTTC; len: 21; abundance: few; j_gene: TRBJ2-1; d_gene: TRBD2; v_gene: TRBV4-1
CDR3aa: CASSLSPSVAYEQYF; CDR3nt: TGTGCCAGCAGTTTATCCCCTAGCGTCGCCTACGAGCAGTACTTC; len: 15; abundance: .; j_gene: TRBJ2-7; d_gene: .; v_gene: TRBV28
CDR3aa: CATSRAAGGYTF; CDR3nt: TGTGCCACCAGCAGAGCGGCAGGCGGCTACACCTTC; len: 12; abundance: few; j_gene: TRBJ1-2; d_gene: .; v_gene: TRBV15
CDR3aa: CASSWSLAGGYEQYF; CDR3nt: TGTGCCAGCAGTTGGTCCCTAGCGGGAGGCTACGAGCAGTACTTC; len: 15; abundance: few; j_gene: TRBJ2-7; d_gene: TRBD2; v_gene: TRBV12-3/TRBV12-4
CDR3aa: CATSLPGGSYNEQFF; CDR3nt: TGTGCCACCAGTCTGCCGGGAGGGTCCTACAATGAGCAGTTCTTC; len: 15; abundance: .; j_gene: TRBJ2-1; d_gene: TRBD2; v_gene: TRBV24-1
CDR3aa: CASKTGPSGANVLTF; CDR3nt: TGCGCCAGCAAAACCGGCCCCTCTGGGGCCAACGTCCTGACTTTC; len: 15; abundance: few; j_gene: TRBJ2-6; d_gene: .; v_gene: TRBV5-1
CDR3aa: CAWSIGFGSPLHF; CDR3nt: TGTGCCTGGAGCATTGGGTTTGGTTCACCCCTCCACTTT; len: 13; abundance: few; j_gene: TRBJ1-6; d_gene: .; v_gene: TRBV30
CDR3aa: CASSTGYRSSYNEQFF; CDR3nt: TGTGCCAGCAGTACAGGGTATAGGAGCTCCTACAATGAGCAGTTCTTC; len: 16; abundance: many; j_gene: TRBJ2-1; d_gene: .; v_gene: TRBV12-3/TRBV12-4
CDR3aa: CASSVGGWNEKLFF; CDR3nt: TGTGCCAGCAGCGTAGGGGGCTGGAATGAAAAACTGTTTTTT; len: 14; abundance: .; j_gene: TRBJ1-4; d_gene: TRBD1; v_gene: TRBV5-5
CDR3aa: CSVRRGGEEKLFF; CDR3nt: TGCAGTGTCCGACGTGGGGGTGAGGAAAAACTGTTTTTT; len: 13; abundance: few; j_gene: TRBJ1-4; d_gene: .; v_gene: TRBV20-1
CDR3aa: CASSYSMAGSYEQYF; CDR3nt: TGTGCCAGCAGTTACTCGATGGCGGGGTCCTACGAGCAGTACTTC; len: 15; abundance: .; j_gene: TRBJ2-7; d_gene: .; v_gene: TRBV6-2/TRBV6-3
CDR3aa: CASSPGQGAGELFF; CDR3nt: TGTGCCAGCAGCCCGGGACAGGGGGCCGGGGAGCTGTTTTTT; len: 14; abundance: many; j_gene: TRBJ2-2; d_gene: TRBD1; v_gene: TRBV12-3/TRBV12-4
CDR3aa: CASSIERDEQYF; CDR3nt: TGTGCCAGCAGCATCGAGCGGGACGAGCAGTACTTC; len: 12; abundance: .; j_gene: TRBJ2-7; d_gene: .; v_gene: TRBV21-1